A single sample gave rise to the 15 T cell receptor beta chains below, sequenced in a study of OX40 agonist ivuxolimab in advanced cancers. The table came from immunoSEQ multiplex PCR; TCRdb's copy has only in-frame clones and leaves some out. The data contain 40,000 or so clones, more than 85% of them singletons. Sequencing was performed on CD4+ or CD8+ T cells sorted from blood, taken in a trial of the OX40 agonist ivuxolimab. These receptors were obtained from an adult with an advanced solid tumor such as melanoma, head and neck, liver or kidney cancer.

The table lists this clone with a count of one. This chain joins TRBV9 and TRBJ2-7; unclear D gene. The CDR3 runs 14 residues. The V end was cut by 1 base, the J end by 7 bases, with 15 bases between. Germline V gene data show CDR1 as SGDLS and CDR2 as YYNGEE. The CDR3 DNA reads as TGTGCCAGCAGCGTATATCGTCGCGAAGCGGAGCAGTACTTC. This encodes CASSVYRREAEQYF. The full variable domain, rest sourced from reference TRBV9 and TRBJ2-7, is DSGVTQTPKHLITATGQRVTLRCSPRSGDLSVYWYQQSLDQGLQFLIQYYNGEERAKGNILERFSAQQFPDLHSELNLSSLELGDSALYFCASSVYRREAEQYFGPGTRLTVT.

The chain is built from TRBV29-1 and TRBJ2-7, with TRBD2 matching 10 bases. V lost 0 bases and J lost 5; bases outside the gene matches: 7. CDR3 length: 15 amino acids. Germline values: CDR1 SQVTM, CDR2 ANQGSEA. This CDR3 is CSVEDTTLAGNEQYF. CDR3 bases: TGCAGCGTTGAAGATACGACACTAGCGGGAAACGAGCAGTACTTC.

V gene TRBV7-6 combines with J gene TRBJ2-1, with 11 bases identical to TRBD2. J lost 8 bases, V lost 4 bases, and 13 bases had no gene match. This CDR3 contains 17 residues. CDR1 is SGHVS and CDR2 is FNYEAQ in the germline V gene. CDR3 in DNA: TGTGCCAGCAGCTCGATAGAACTAGCGGGAGAGTATTATGAGCAGTTCTTC. It codes for CASSSIELAGEYYEQFF.

The V gene is TRBV19, the J gene TRBJ2-1; 14 bases line up with TRBD2. V shed 5 bases, J shed 10 bases, and the junction held 7 bases outside the gene matches. This CDR3 is 15 amino acids long. The germline CDR1 and CDR2 sequences are LNHDA and SQIVND (reference sequence). The CDR3 DNA is TGTGCCAGTAGTTTCGGACTAGCGGGAGGCGGCGAGCAGTTCTTC. This encodes CASSFGLAGGGEQFF.

The rearrangement joins TRBV11-2 to TRBJ2-1, with 7 positions matching TRBD1. V lost 5 bases and J lost 5; bases outside the gene matches: 12. The germline V gene encodes CDR1 SGHAT and CDR2 FQNNGV. This CDR3 contains 16 residues. The CDR3 coding sequence is TGTGCCAGCAGCCCCCGGTGGGGAGACAGGGACAATGAGCAGTTCTTC. Its protein is CASSPRWGDRDNEQFF. The variable domain in full, completed from reference TRBV11-2 and TRBJ2-1, reads EAGVAQSPRYKIIEKRQSVAFWCNPISGHATLYWYQQILGQGPKLLIQFQNNGVVDDSQLPKDRFSAERLKGVDSTLKIQPAKLEDSAVYLCASSPRWGDRDNEQFFGPGTRLTVL.

The chain recombines TRBV7-9 with TRBJ2-7; D gene uncertain. Trimming left V 0 bases short and J 3 bases short, with 12 bases between. CDR3 length: 15 amino acids. Germline assignment: CDR1 SEHNR and CDR2 FQNEAQ (reference sequence). CDR3 region: CASSLASSLVYEQYF. The CDR3 bases are TGTGCCAGCAGCTTAGCATCTTCCCTAGTCTACGAGCAGTACTTC.

This clone was seen a few times. Other DNA sequences in the sample encode the same CDR3. The rearrangement uses TRBV6-6 and TRBJ2-1; D gene unclear. CDR1 and CDR2 (germline): MNHNY, SVGAGI (reference sequence). Trimming pared 0 bases from V and 3 bases from J, leaving 9 bases between. This CDR3 contains 15 residues. As DNA, the CDR3 is TGTGCCAGCAGTTACTCGTGGACGGGCTACAATGAGCAGTTCTTC. Its translation: CASSYSWTGYNEQFF.

V is TRBV6-5 and J is TRBJ2-7, with a possible D match to TRBD1 (5 bases). Germline loops: CDR1 MNHEY, CDR2 SVGAGI. The CDR3 length is 11 residues. V gave up 2 bases and J gave up 11 bases, with 10 bases separating them. The CDR3 here is CASSYAQTEYF. The CDR3, as DNA: TGTGCCAGCAGTTACGCGCAGACAGAGTACTTC.

The CDR3 is CASSVDRTAPKSYGYTF. The DNA of the CDR3 is TGTGCCAGCAGCGTAGACCGGACAGCTCCTAAATCTTATGGCTACACCTTC. The rearrangement joins TRBV9 to TRBJ1-2; D may be TRBD1 (6 bases). In germline, CDR1 is SGDLS, CDR2 YYNGEE. The V end lost 0 bases, the J end lost 5 bases, and 20 bases lay between the germline ends. This CDR3 region has 17 residues.

The chain carries TRBV28 and TRBJ1-4; 7 bases align to TRBD1. The CDR3 runs to 15 residues. Trimming removed 2 bases from V and 3 bases from J; junction bases left unmatched: 3. Germline CDR1 and CDR2: MDHEN and SYDVKM. As DNA, the CDR3 is TGTGCCAGCAGTTTAGGGACAGTTTCTAATGAAAAACTGTTTTTT. This encodes CASSLGTVSNEKLFF.

DNA for the CDR3: TGTGCCAGCAGCTCGAACAATGAGCAGTTCTTC. It yields the protein CASSSNNEQFF. This chain joins TRBV7-9 and TRBJ2-1; D gene ambiguous. The CDR3 sequence is 11 residues long. V dropped 4 bases and J dropped 5 bases, with 3 bases sitting between them. Germline V gives CDR1 SEHNR, CDR2 FQNEAQ (reference sequence).

J is TRBJ2-7 and V is TRBV7-2; TRBD2 matches at 14 bases. J lost 2 bases, V lost 1 base, and 7 bases had no gene match. Germline V gives CDR1 SGHTA, CDR2 FQGNSA. The CDR3 sequence is 18 residues long. The CDR3 loop is CASSLEGLGLAGAYEQYF. In DNA form, the CDR3 reads TGTGCCAGCAGCTTAGAAGGATTGGGACTAGCGGGGGCCTACGAGCAGTACTTC.

V usage is TRBV9 and J usage is TRBJ2-2; D call uncertain. Per the germline V gene, CDR1 is SGDLS and CDR2 is YYNGEE. Deletions cut 5 bases from V and 8 bases from J, with 16 bases between. The length of the CDR3 is 14 residues. CDR3 bases: TGTGCCAGCAGTCTAAACCTCCTCTCTGGGGAGCTGTTTTTT. Protein sequence: CASSLNLLSGELFF.

This chain links TRBV27 with TRBJ2-7; 8 bases match TRBD2. This CDR3 is 15 amino acids long. The germline V gene has CDR1 MNHEY and CDR2 SMNVEV (reference sequence). The J segment lost 4 bases and the V segment lost 3 bases, leaving 8 bases of the junction unmatched. The CDR3 is CASSLGGGRYYEQYF. DNA of the CDR3: TGTGCCAGCAGTTTGGGCGGGGGGAGATATTACGAGCAGTACTTC.

V and J are TRBV27 and TRBJ2-5, with D perhaps TRBD1 or TRBD2 (5 bases each). V lost 2 bases, J lost 2 bases, and 9 bases lay in between. The germline CDR1 and CDR2 sequences are MNHEY and SMNVEV (reference sequence). The CDR3 extends over 14 amino acids. CDR3 nucleotides: TGTGCCAGCAGTTTAGAGGGACGGCAAGAGACCCAGTACTTC. Translating gives CASSLEGRQETQYF.